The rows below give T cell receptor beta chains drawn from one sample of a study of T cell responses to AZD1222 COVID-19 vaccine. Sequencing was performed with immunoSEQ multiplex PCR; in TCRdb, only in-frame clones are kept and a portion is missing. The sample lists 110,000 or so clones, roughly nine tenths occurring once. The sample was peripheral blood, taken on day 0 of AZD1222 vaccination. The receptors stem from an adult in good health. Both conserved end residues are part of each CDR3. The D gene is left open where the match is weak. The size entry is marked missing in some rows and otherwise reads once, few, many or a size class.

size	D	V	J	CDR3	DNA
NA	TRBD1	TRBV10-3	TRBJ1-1	CASRTGMNTEAFF	TGTGCCTCTAGGACAGGAATGAACACTGAAGCTTTCTTT
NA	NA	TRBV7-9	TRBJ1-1	CASSPDWSEAFF	TGTGCCAGCAGCCCCGACTGGAGCGAAGCTTTCTTT
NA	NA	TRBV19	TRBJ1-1	CASSPDSIGPEAFF	TGTGCCAGTAGCCCGGACAGCATTGGGCCTGAAGCTTTCTTT
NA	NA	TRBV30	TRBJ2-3	CAWSSQADTQYF	TGTGCCTGGAGCTCACAGGCGGATACGCAGTATTTT
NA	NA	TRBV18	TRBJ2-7	CASSLNDYEQYF	TGTGCCAGCTCCCTGAACGATTACGAGCAGTACTTC
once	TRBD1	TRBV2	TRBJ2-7	CASFRQGMGRQYF	TGTGCCAGTTTTCGACAGGGGATGGGTCGGCAGTACTTC
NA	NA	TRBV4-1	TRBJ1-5	CASSQGPSPNQPQHF	TGCGCCAGCAGCCAAGGCCCGTCCCCCAATCAGCCCCAGCATTTT
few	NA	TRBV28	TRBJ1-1	CASSDPWGPRNTEAFF	TGTGCCAGCAGTGATCCTTGGGGCCCAAGGAACACTGAAGCTTTCTTT
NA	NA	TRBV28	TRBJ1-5	CASSLAYYGGNQPQHF	TGTGCCAGCAGTTTAGCTTACTATGGAGGCAATCAGCCCCAGCATTTT
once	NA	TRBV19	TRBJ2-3	CASSIRDTQYF	TGTGCCAGTAGTATTAGGGATACGCAGTATTTT
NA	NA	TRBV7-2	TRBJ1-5	CASSPSTGLGQPQHF	TGTGCCAGCAGCCCTTCTACAGGGTTGGGTCAGCCCCAGCATTTT
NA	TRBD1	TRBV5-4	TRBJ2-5	CASSSAAGQGNEYF	TGTGCCAGCAGCTCCGCGGCGGGACAGGGAAATGAGTACTTC
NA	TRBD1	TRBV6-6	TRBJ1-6	CASSYSRDRGPLVHF	TGTGCCAGCAGTTACTCCCGGGACAGGGGGCCCTTGGTCCACTTT
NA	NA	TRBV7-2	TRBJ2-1	CASSLTPGLNYNEQFF	TGTGCCTCCAGCCTTACCCCCGGACTAAACTACAATGAGCAGTTCTTC
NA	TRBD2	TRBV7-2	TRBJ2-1	CASSLTLAGVNEQFF	TGTGCCAGCAGCTTAACGCTAGCGGGAGTCAATGAGCAGTTCTTC
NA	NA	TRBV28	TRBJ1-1	CASIRQLGTEAFF	TGTGCCAGCATTAGACAGTTGGGCACTGAAGCTTTCTTT
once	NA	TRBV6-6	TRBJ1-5	CASSYSNNQPQHF	TGTGCCAGCAGTTACTCAAACAATCAGCCCCAGCATTTT
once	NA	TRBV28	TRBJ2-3	CASSLGAGTRTDTQYF	TGTGCCAGCAGTTTAGGCGCAGGCACGCGCACAGATACGCAGTATTTT
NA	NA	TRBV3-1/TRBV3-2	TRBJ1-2	CASSRQGYGYTF	TGTGCCAGCAGCCGACAAGGCTATGGCTACACCTTC
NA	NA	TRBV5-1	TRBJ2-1	CASSLSPVQGNEQFF	TGCGCCAGCAGCTTGTCGCCCGTACAGGGTAATGAGCAGTTCTTC
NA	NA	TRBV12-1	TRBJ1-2	CASSLCTGVLYGYTF	TGTGCCAGCAGCTTATGCACAGGGGTTCTATATGGCTACACCTTC
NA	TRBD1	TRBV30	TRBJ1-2	CAWHNRGGHGYTF	TGTGCCTGGCACAACAGGGGGGGGCATGGCTACACCTTC
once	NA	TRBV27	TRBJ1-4	CASSFTHSGKLFF	TGTGCCAGCAGTTTCACCCATTCCGGAAAACTGTTTTTT
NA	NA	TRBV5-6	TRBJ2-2	CASSLYSPNTGELFF	TGTGCCAGCAGCTTGTACAGCCCTAACACCGGGGAGCTGTTTTTT
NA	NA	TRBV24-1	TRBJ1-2	CATSDWRDLTGGYTF	TGTGCCACCAGTGATTGGCGGGATCTAACGGGTGGCTACACCTTC
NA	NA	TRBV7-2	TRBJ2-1	CASRLEQSSYNEQFF	TGTGCCAGCAGACTGGAACAGAGCTCCTACAATGAGCAGTTCTTC
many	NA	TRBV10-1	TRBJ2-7	CASSVASAPASYEQYF	TGCGCCAGCAGTGTCGCTAGCGCTCCAGCATCCTACGAGCAGTACTTC
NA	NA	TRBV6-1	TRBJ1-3	CASSESRDSGNTIYF	TGTGCCAGCAGTGAAAGTCGAGACTCTGGAAACACCATATATTTT
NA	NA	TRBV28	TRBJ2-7	CASSPRRTESYEQYF	TGTGCCAGCAGCCCAAGAAGGACCGAAAGCTACGAGCAGTACTTC
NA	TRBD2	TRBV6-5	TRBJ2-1	CASSLPGLAHNEQFF	TGTGCCAGCAGTTTGCCGGGACTAGCGCACAATGAGCAGTTCTTC
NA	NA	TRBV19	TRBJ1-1	CASNNGGLNTEAFF	TGTGCCAGTAATAATGGAGGGTTGAACACTGAAGCTTTCTTT
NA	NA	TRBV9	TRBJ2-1	CATSPAGHNNEQFF	TGTGCCACCTCTCCAGCGGGACACAACAATGAGCAGTTCTTC
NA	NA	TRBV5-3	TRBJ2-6	CARSSEQSSGANVLTF	TGTGCCAGAAGCTCGGAACAGAGCTCTGGGGCCAACGTCCTGACTTTC
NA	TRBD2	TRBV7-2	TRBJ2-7	CASSLGLAGVTQYF	TGTGCCAGCAGCCTCGGACTAGCGGGAGTAACGCAGTACTTC
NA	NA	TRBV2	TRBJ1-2	CASWDNYGYTF	TGTGCCAGCTGGGACAACTATGGCTACACCTTC
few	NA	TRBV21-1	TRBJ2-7	CASSKTSGRREQYF	TGTGCCAGCAGCAAAACTAGCGGGAGACGCGAGCAGTACTTC
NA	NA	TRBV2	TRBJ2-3	CASSEATGEGTDTQYF	TGTGCCAGCAGTGAAGCGACGGGGGAGGGCACAGATACGCAGTATTTT
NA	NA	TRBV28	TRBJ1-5	CASSPDIQGYQPQHF	TGTGCCAGCAGTCCCGATATTCAGGGGTATCAGCCCCAGCATTTT
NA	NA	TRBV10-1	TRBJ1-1	CASKFRQNTEAFF	TGCGCCAGCAAATTCAGGCAGAACACTGAAGCTTTCTTT
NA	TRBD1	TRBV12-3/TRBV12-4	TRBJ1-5	CASTGQGSQPQHF	TGTGCCAGCACCGGACAGGGTAGTCAGCCCCAGCATTTT
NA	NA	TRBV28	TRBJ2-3	CASSLVASDTQYF	TGTGCCAGCAGCCTCGTCGCGTCAGATACGCAGTATTTT
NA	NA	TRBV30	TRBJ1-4	CAWSPTSEKLFF	TGTGCCTGGAGTCCTACGTCGGAAAAACTGTTTTTT
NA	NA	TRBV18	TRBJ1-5	CASSPLGRNQPQHF	TGTGCCAGCTCACCGCTGGGACGCAATCAGCCCCAGCATTTT
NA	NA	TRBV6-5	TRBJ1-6	CASLIPGIYNSPLHF	TGTGCCAGCCTCATCCCAGGGATTTATAATTCACCCCTCCACTTT
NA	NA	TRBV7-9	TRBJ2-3	CASSLEDTQYF	TGTGCCAGCAGCTTGGAAGATACGCAGTATTTT
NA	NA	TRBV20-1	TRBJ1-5	CSAGTQPQHF	TGCAGTGCTGGCACTCAGCCCCAGCATTTT
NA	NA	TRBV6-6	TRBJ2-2	CATLRDTNTGELFF	TGTGCCACGTTACGGGACACGAACACCGGGGAGCTGTTTTTT
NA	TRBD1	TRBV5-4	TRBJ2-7	CASSLEQGANYEQYF	TGTGCCAGCAGCTTGGAGCAGGGGGCAAACTACGAGCAGTACTTC
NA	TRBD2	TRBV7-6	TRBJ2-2	CASSATSGTVNTGELFF	TGTGCCAGCAGCGCGACTAGCGGGACAGTGAACACCGGGGAGCTGTTTTTT
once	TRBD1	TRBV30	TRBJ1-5	CAWGDRGNQPQHF	TGTGCCTGGGGGGACAGGGGCAATCAGCCCCAGCATTTT
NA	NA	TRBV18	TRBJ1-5	CASSPGGLGKQQPQHF	TGTGCCAGCTCACCGGGGGGTTTGGGGAAACAACAGCCCCAGCATTTT
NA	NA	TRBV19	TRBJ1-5	CASSILGSATGYSNQPQHF	TGTGCCAGTAGTATTTTGGGGTCCGCTACCGGCTATAGCAATCAGCCCCAGCATTTT